This passage covers 26 T cell receptor beta chains from one sample sequenced in a study of blood T cells in healthy people across ages. Then a second PCR, running about 6 to 12 cycles, was carried out with a sample-barcoded 5' primer and a J-beta primer mix. TCRdb fed the 5' RACE reads into MiXCR, producing one record per CDR3 protein. The top ten hold roughly 10% of the sample, which has roughly 1.7 million distinct CDR3 sequences, approximately 32% seen once. Sequencing was done on a sample of blood. The receptor set was obtained from a woman in her twenties or thirties in good health.

The chain is built from TRBV4-1 and TRBJ2-2; 8 bases fit TRBD1. Germline-derived CDR1 and CDR2 are MGHRA and YSYEKL. Trimming removed 4 bases from V and 3 bases from J; junction bases left unmatched: 7. The CDR3 sequence is 16 residues long. As DNA, the CDR3 is TGCGCCAGCAGCCGGTCGGACAGGGAATACACCGGGGAGCTGTTTTTT. Its protein is CASSRSDREYTGELFF.

This chain links TRBV20-1 with TRBJ2-3; D gene unclear. Germline values: CDR1 DFQATT, CDR2 SNEGSKA (reference sequence). There are 11 residues in the CDR3. Trimming removed 6 bases from V and 4 bases from J, with 8 bases in between. CDR3 region: CSARSPDTQYF. Written as DNA, the CDR3 is TGCAGTGCACGATCACCAGATACGCAGTATTTT.

This chain joins TRBV9 and TRBJ2-7; 9 bases map to TRBD1. Germline V gene sequence: CDR1 SGDLS, CDR2 YYNGEE. The length of the CDR3 is 14 residues. J was trimmed by 6 bases and V by 0 bases; bases with no gene match: 4. In DNA form, the CDR3 reads TGTGCCAGCAGCGTAGGGGGACAGGGACCCGAGCAGTACTTC. Its translation: CASSVGGQGPEQYF. Complete variable domain (other parts from reference TRBV9 and TRBJ2-7): DSGVTQTPKHLITATGQRVTLRCSPRSGDLSVYWYQQSLDQGLQFLIQYYNGEERAKGNILERFSAQQFPDLHSELNLSSLELGDSALYFCASSVGGQGPEQYFGPGTRLTVT.

The V and J genes are TRBV27 and TRBJ2-1, with 11 bases lining up with TRBD2. CDR3 size: 17 residues. CDR1 is MNHEY, CDR2 SMNVEV, per germline (reference sequence). V lost 2 bases to trimming and J lost 4 bases; unmatched junction nucleotides: 7. CDR3 protein: CASSLRGLAGSYNEQFF. CDR3 nucleotides: TGTGCCAGCAGTTTACGAGGACTAGCGGGCTCTTACAATGAGCAGTTCTTC.

The chain couples TRBV7-9 to TRBJ2-5; TRBD1 matches 11 bases. Trimming removed 5 bases from V and 4 bases from J; junction bases left unmatched: 9. Germline CDR1 is SEHNR and CDR2 is FQNEAQ (reference sequence). This CDR3 has 16 residues. DNA of the CDR3: TGTGCCAGCAGCGGTACCGCGGGACAGGGGGGAGAGACCCAGTACTTC. It codes for CASSGTAGQGGETQYF.

This clonotype has a count of ten or more. V gene TRBV29-1 combines with J gene TRBJ2-7, with 11 bases that match TRBD2. The germline V gene encodes CDR1 SQVTM and CDR2 ANQGSEA. The ends lost 8 bases at V and 6 bases at J; junction bases unmatched: 6. The CDR3 is made up of 12 amino acids. CDR3 coding DNA: TGCAGCACACTAGCGGGAGCCTCCGAGCAGTACTTC. Protein product: CSTLAGASEQYF.

A word on this clonotype: A much larger clonotype is one base distant, so this may be a read error. This chain links TRBV10-3 with TRBJ1-1; D is possibly TRBD1 (5 bases). V was clipped by 3 bases and J by 3 bases, with 11 bases between them. The CDR3 consists of 14 residues. The germline CDR1 and CDR2 sequences are ENHRY and SYGVKD. CDR3 nucleotides: TGTGCCATCAGTGACAGGGACCTGGACACTGAAGCTTTCTTT. Its protein product is CAISDRDLDTEAFF.

The rearrangement links TRBV28 to TRBJ1-1; 8 bases agree with TRBD1. The CDR3 is 17 residues long. In germline, CDR1 is MDHEN, CDR2 SYDVKM. V was pared by 6 bases and J by 10 bases, with 22 bases of the junction left unmatched. In DNA, the CDR3 is TGTGCCAGCAGACTCAACAGGGGGTTCGAGTTCCAACCACGAGCTTTCTTT. It is translated as CASRLNRGFEFQPRAFF.

The chain couples TRBV5-1 to TRBJ1-2, with 9 bases identical to TRBD1. This CDR3 has 15 amino acids. The ends lost 4 bases at V and 3 bases at J; junction bases unmatched: 7. Germline lookup yields CDR1 SGHRS and CDR2 YFSETQ. This CDR3 reads CASSGGQGIDYGYTF. CDR3 coding DNA: TGCGCCAGCAGCGGGGGACAGGGAATTGACTATGGCTACACCTTC. Drawing the rest from reference TRBV5-1 and TRBJ1-2, the complete variable domain is KAGVTQTPRYLIKTRGQQVTLSCSPISGHRSVSWYQQTPGQGLQFLFEYFSETQRNKGNFPGRFSGRQFSNSRSEMNVSTLELGDSALYLCASSGGQGIDYGYTFGSGTRLTVV.

Here the CDR3 DNA reads TGCAGTGCTAGAGGAATAGGGACCCAGTACTTC. It yields the protein CSARGIGTQYF. J is TRBJ2-7 and V is TRBV20-1; D gene ambiguous. The J call may be incorrect, as the DNA end agrees better with TRBJ2-5. Germline CDR1 is DFQATT and CDR2 is SNEGSKA (reference sequence). The CDR3 consists of 11 residues.

The chain recombines TRBV27 with TRBJ2-1; 13 nucleotides match TRBD2. The end of the DNA fits TRBJ2-7 better, so the J call may be wrong. The CDR3 consists of 17 residues. Germline V lookup: CDR1 MNHEY, CDR2 SMNVEV (reference sequence). The CDR3 reads CASSWRTSGRIYNEQYF. The CDR3 DNA sequence: TGTGCCAGCAGTTGGCGGACTAGCGGGAGAATTTACAATGAGCAGTACTTC.

J is TRBJ2-5 and V is TRBV20-1; perhaps TRBD2 as D (5 bases). The end of the DNA fits TRBJ2-7 better, so the J call may be wrong. The CDR3 is 10 residues long. CDR1 and CDR2 from the germline V gene are DFQATT and SNEGSKA (reference sequence). In DNA form, the CDR3 reads TGCAGTGCGCTGAGGGACGAGCAGTACTTC. This codes for CSALRDEQYF.

The table lists this clonotype with many counts. The chain is built from TRBV7-6 and TRBJ2-3, with 15 bases matching TRBD2. Germline CDR1 and CDR2: SGHVS and FNYEAQ. The CDR3 length is 19 residues. V was pared by 3 bases and J by 2 bases, with 9 bases of the junction left unmatched. As DNA, the CDR3 is TGTGCCAGCAGCTTCACGACTCGGACTAGCGGGAGGGCCACAGATACGCAGTATTTT. It encodes CASSFTTRTSGRATDTQYF. Full variable domain (remainder filled in from reference TRBV7-6 and TRBJ2-3): GAGVSQSPRYKVTKRGQDVALRCDPISGHVSLYWYRQALGQGPEFLTYFNYEAQQDKSGLPNDRFSAERPEGSISTLTIQRTEQRDSAMYRCASSFTTRTSGRATDTQYFGPGTRLTVL.

This clonotype was observed many times. The chain carries TRBV10-3 and TRBJ1-2; 7 positions agree with TRBD1. Unmatched junction bases numbered 6, after V lost 3 bases and J lost 2 bases. The CDR3 covers 15 residues. CDR1 is ENHRY and CDR2 is SYGVKD in the germline V gene. The DNA for the CDR3 is TGTGCCATCAGTGAACCGGGACAGCCGAACTATGGCTACACCTTC. Protein sequence: CAISEPGQPNYGYTF.

The table lists this clonotype with a few counts. V and J are TRBV27 and TRBJ2-1; possibly TRBD1 or TRBD2 for D (5 bases each). V was cut by 3 bases and J by 8 bases, with 14 bases left in between. The CDR3 contains 14 residues. Germline V gives CDR1 MNHEY, CDR2 SMNVEV (reference sequence). The CDR3 coding sequence is TGTGCCAGCAGTTTGGGACGGACACTCTATGAGCAGTTCTTC. Translation gives CASSLGRTLYEQFF.

The chain carries TRBV20-1 and TRBJ1-4, with a tentative D call TRBD1 (5 bases). The CDR3 is made up of 13 amino acids. The V end was cut by 3 bases, the J end by 8 bases, with 13 bases between. The germline V gene has CDR1 DFQATT and CDR2 SNEGSKA (reference sequence). The CDR3 here is CSARPRAGEKLFF. The CDR3 nucleotides read TGCAGTGCTAGGCCCAGGGCGGGCGAAAAACTGTTTTTT.

The gene calls are TRBV20-1 and TRBJ1-5; no firm D call. CDR3 length equals 15 residues. In germline, CDR1 is DFQATT, CDR2 SNEGSKA (reference sequence). Trimming removed 6 bases from V and 0 bases from J, with 15 bases in between. CDR3 loop: CSASHDTNSNQPQHF. CDR3 bases: TGCAGTGCCAGTCATGACACTAATAGCAATCAGCCCCAGCATTTT.

This sequence joins TRBV20-1 and TRBJ2-2; D is uncertain. The germline CDR1 and CDR2 sequences are DFQATT and SNEGSKA (reference sequence). V shed 0 bases and J shed 6 bases, with 8 bases lying between them. This CDR3 has 13 residues. The CDR3 DNA follows: TGCAGTGCTAGAGATCAATCGGCCGGGGAGCTGTTTTTT. Translation gives CSARDQSAGELFF.

DNA for the CDR3: TGCAGCGTTGCCGGGACAGCTAATGGCTACACCTTC. Amino acid sequence: CSVAGTANGYTF. The chain employs TRBV29-1 and TRBJ1-2, with 7 bases fitting TRBD1. CDR3 length: 12 residues. V was clipped by 4 bases and J by 6 bases; unmatched bases: 5. Germline CDR1 and CDR2: SQVTM and ANQGSEA.

The V and J genes are TRBV6-6 and TRBJ2-7; D ambiguous. Deletions cut 6 bases from V and 6 bases from J, with 15 bases between. CDR3 length: 13 amino acids. CDR1 and CDR2 (germline): MNHNY, SVGAGI (reference sequence). CDR3 loop: CASRYHGPGEQYF. The CDR3 DNA sequence: TGTGCCAGCAGATACCATGGGCCGGGCGAGCAGTACTTC.

This clonotype occurred once. DNA of the CDR3: TGTGCCAGCAGTCTAGTTTCGGTTCTCGGAGGGACTGAAGCTTTCTTT. Encoded protein: CASSLVSVLGGTEAFF. The V gene is TRBV28, the J gene TRBJ1-1; D not resolved. The CDR3 contains 16 residues. Germline V gene data show CDR1 as MDHEN and CDR2 as SYDVKM. The V and J ends lost 5 bases and 5 bases respectively, with 21 bases between them.

The DNA for the CDR3 is TGTGCCAGCACCTCCTCGGGGAACGGGCAGGCTTTCTTT. It specifies CASTSSGNGQAFF. The chain combines TRBV11-2 with TRBJ1-1; D not certain. The CDR3 runs to 13 residues. Germline-derived CDR1 and CDR2 are SGHAT and FQNNGV. Trimming took off 7 bases at V and 11 bases at J, with 20 bases between the two ends.

This clonotype was observed a few times. The chain couples TRBV7-8 to TRBJ2-1; TRBD2 agrees at 11 bases. The CDR3 extends over 16 amino acids. Germline V CDR1 and CDR2: SGHVS, FQNEAQ. V lost 4 bases to trimming and J lost 3 bases; unmatched junction nucleotides: 5. The CDR3 DNA is TGTGCCAGCAGCTCGGGGACTAGCGGACTCTACAATGAGCAGTTCTTC. As protein: CASSSGTSGLYNEQFF.

This clonotype was picked up a small number of times. The chain has TRBV20-1 and TRBJ2-5; weak D call: TRBD2 (5 bases). CDR3 length: 17 amino acids. V was shortened by 0 bases and J by 2 bases, with 19 bases between the two germline ends. From germline, CDR1 is DFQATT and CDR2 SNEGSKA (reference sequence). The CDR3 bases are TGCAGTGCTAGAGATAAGCAGGCGACGGGGTTACAAGAGACCCAGTACTTC. It yields the protein CSARDKQATGLQETQYF.

This clonotype was seen only a few times. This chain uses TRBV7-2 with TRBJ2-7; D gene unclear. V lost 2 bases, J lost 6 bases, and 14 bases lay in between. CDR3 size: 14 residues. CDR1 is SGHTA and CDR2 is FQGNSA in the germline V gene. CDR3 bases: TGTGCCAGCAGCTTAAATGGGGTATTAGGCGAGCAGTACTTC. Translated: CASSLNGVLGEQYF. The full variable domain, completed using reference TRBV7-2 and TRBJ2-7, is GAGVSQSPSNKVTEKGKDVELRCDPISGHTALYWYRQSLGQGLEFLIYFQGNSAPDKSGLPSDRFSAERTGGSVSTLTIQRTQQEDSAVYLCASSLNGVLGEQYFGPGTRLTVT.

The chain combines TRBV29-1 with TRBJ1-2; 11 bases agree with TRBD1. V was clipped by 7 bases and J by 8 bases; unmatched bases: 6. Germline loops: CDR1 SQVTM, CDR2 ANQGSEA. The length of the CDR3 is 12 residues. CDR3 in amino acids: CSGTGQGAGYTF. CDR3 nucleotide sequence: TGCAGCGGCACCGGACAGGGGGCCGGCTACACCTTC. The full variable domain, its missing parts supplied by reference TRBV29-1 and TRBJ1-2, is SAVISQKPSRDICQRGTSLTIQCQVDSQVTMMFWYRQQPGQSLTLIATANQGSEATYESGFVIDKFPISRPNLTFSTLTVSNMSPEDSSIYLCSGTGQGAGYTFGSGTRLTVV.